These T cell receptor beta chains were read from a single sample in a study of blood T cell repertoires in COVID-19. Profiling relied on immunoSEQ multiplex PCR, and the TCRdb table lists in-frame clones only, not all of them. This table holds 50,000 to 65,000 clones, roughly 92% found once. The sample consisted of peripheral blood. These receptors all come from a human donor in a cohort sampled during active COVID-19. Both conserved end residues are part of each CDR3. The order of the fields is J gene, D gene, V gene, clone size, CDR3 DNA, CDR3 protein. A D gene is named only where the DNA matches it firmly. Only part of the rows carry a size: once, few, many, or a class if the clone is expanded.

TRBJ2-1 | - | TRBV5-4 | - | TGTGCCAGCAGCTTGGTTAGACGGGGTGAGCAGTTCTTC | CASSLVRRGEQFF
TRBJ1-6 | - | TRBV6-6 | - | TGTGCCAGCAACGGGAATTCACCCCTCCACTTT | CASNGNSPLHF
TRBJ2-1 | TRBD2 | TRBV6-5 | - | TGTGCCAGCGGAGGGACTAATTTCTATGAGCAGTTCTTC | CASGGTNFYEQFF
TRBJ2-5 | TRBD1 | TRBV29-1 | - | TGCAGCGTCGCGAGGACAGGGCAAGAGACCCAGTACTTC | CSVARTGQETQYF
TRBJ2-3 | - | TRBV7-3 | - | TGTGCCAGCAGCCAAGGGGGTGATACGCAGTATTTT | CASSQGGDTQYF
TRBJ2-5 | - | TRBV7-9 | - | TGTGCCAGCAGCCCACAAGAGACCCAGTACTTC | CASSPQETQYF
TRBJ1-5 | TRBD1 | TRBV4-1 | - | TGCGCCAGCAGCCAAGGGACAGGGGTCCAAAATCAGCCCCAGCATTTT | CASSQGTGVQNQPQHF
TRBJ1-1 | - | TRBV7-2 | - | TGTGCCAGCAGCCCCCCTGGCATGAACACTGAAGCTTTCTTT | CASSPPGMNTEAFF
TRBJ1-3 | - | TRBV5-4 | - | TGTGCCAGCAGCGGATCAGGGAATGGAAACACCATATATTTT | CASSGSGNGNTIYF
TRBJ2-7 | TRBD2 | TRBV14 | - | TGTGCCAGCAGCCACAGGACTAGCGGGAGCTCTAAGGGCTACGAGCAGTACTTC | CASSHRTSGSSKGYEQYF
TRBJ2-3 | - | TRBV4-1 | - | TGCGCCAGCAGCCAAGCGTGGACTGCAGACACGCAGTATTTT | CASSQAWTADTQYF
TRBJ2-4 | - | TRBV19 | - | TGTGCCAGTAGTGCGGAGGGGGCGATGTACATTCAGTACTTC | CASSAEGAMYIQYF
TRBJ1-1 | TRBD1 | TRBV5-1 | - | TGCGCCAGCAGCCCGGAATCAGGGGGGAACACTGAAGCTTTCTTT | CASSPESGGNTEAFF
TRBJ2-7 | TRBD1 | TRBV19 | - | TGTGCCAGCAAGGACAGGGTCGGCTCCTACGAGCAGTACTTC | CASKDRVGSYEQYF
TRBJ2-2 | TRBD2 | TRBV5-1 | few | TGCGCCAGCAGCTTCGTAGCGGGCGCGAACACCGGGGAGCTGTTTTTT | CASSFVAGANTGELFF
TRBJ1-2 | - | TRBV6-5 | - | TGTGCCAGCAGTTACGGTTCGAAGGTGGCAGGTGGTGGCTACACCTTC | CASSYGSKVAGGGYTF
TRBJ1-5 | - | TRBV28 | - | TGTGCCAGCAGCCCCGGGACTAGAACGTACCAGCCCCAGCATTTT | CASSPGTRTYQPQHF
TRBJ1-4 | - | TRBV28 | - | TGTGCCAGCAGTTCTCGAGGGACTAATGAAAAACTGTTTTTT | CASSSRGTNEKLFF
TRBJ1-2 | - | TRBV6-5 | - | TGTGCCAGCAGTCCAACAGCAGCCCCATATGGCTACACCTTC | CASSPTAAPYGYTF
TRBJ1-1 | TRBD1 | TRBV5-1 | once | TGCGCCAGCAGCCGACTACGGGACAGGGAGAGGACCACTGAAGCTTTCTTT | CASSRLRDRERTTEAFF
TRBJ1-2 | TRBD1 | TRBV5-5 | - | TGTGCCAGCAGCAGACAGGGGAAGTATGGCTACACCTTC | CASSRQGKYGYTF
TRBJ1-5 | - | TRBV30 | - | TGTGCCTGGGCATCAACAGCATCGGATCAGCCCCAGCATTTT | CAWASTASDQPQHF
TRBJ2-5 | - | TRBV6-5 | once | TGTGCCAGCTATTTCCGTGAGACCCAGTACTTC | CASYFRETQYF
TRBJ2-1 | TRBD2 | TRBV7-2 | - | TGTGCCAGCAGCCGCGGGGGGGGTAGCTCCTACAATGAGCAGTTCTTC | CASSRGGGSSYNEQFF
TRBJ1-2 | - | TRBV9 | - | TGTGCCAGCAGCATCTCTTCCGGGGGACCCGACTATGGCTACACCTTC | CASSISSGGPDYGYTF
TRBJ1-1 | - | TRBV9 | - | TGTGCCAGCAGCCGAGGAGGTGAAGCTTTCTTT | CASSRGGEAFF
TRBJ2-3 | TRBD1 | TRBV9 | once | TGTGCCAGCAGCGCACAGGGGGTATTTACGGATACGCAGTATTTT | CASSAQGVFTDTQYF
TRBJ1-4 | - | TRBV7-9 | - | TGTGCCAGCAGCCAACAGGGAAGGGTTGAAAAACTGTTTTTT | CASSQQGRVEKLFF
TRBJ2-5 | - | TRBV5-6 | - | TGTGCCAGCAGCTTGGTATCTTCGTACCAAGAGACCCAGTACTTC | CASSLVSSYQETQYF
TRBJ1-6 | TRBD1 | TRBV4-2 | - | TGTGCCAGCAGCCAAGATCCAGGGGACAGTAATTCACCCCTCCACTTT | CASSQDPGDSNSPLHF